This note documents a single TCR beta chain sequence. V gave up 3 bases and J gave up 6 bases; unmatched junction bases: 8. The CDR3 spans 15 residues. Germline lookup yields CDR1 SGHRS and CDR2 YFSETQ. The data stem from a study of T cell changes during pregnancy in multiple sclerosis. The protocol was immunoSEQ multiplex PCR, while the TCRdb copy is restricted to in-frame clones and leaves out a portion. The data hold over 85,000 clones, with about nine tenths observed a single time. This chain links TRBV5-1 with TRBJ1-2, with 10 bases fitting TRBD1. This sample comprised peripheral blood, obtained in the second trimester of pregnancy. The source is a female donor in good health, enrolled as a control in a pregnancy study. CDR3 nucleotide sequence: TGCGCCAGCAGCTCCAGGACAGGGGGTTTCGATGGCTACACCTTC. Protein sequence: CASSSRTGGFDGYTF.